Below, 13 T cell receptor beta chains from the same sample are listed, as sequenced in a study of tumor-infiltrating lymphocytes in primary liver carcinoma. Germline DNA was also extracted, and blood RNA derived from unsorted whole blood. Starting from 400 to 500 ng of total RNA, TCR beta cDNA was produced with a primer in the constant region. Three rounds of nested multiplex PCR with slightly modified ARM-PCR produced TCR beta libraries. Both of the initial two PCR rounds ran for around 10 cycles and employed TRBV1-TRBV30 forward primers alongside a C-beta reverse primer. Via MiXCR, TCRdb re-called the multiplex PCR reads, giving one row per CDR3 protein. Among approximately 330,000 distinct CDR3 sequences listed, approximately 65% were seen once. The specimen was peripheral blood. These receptors originate from a man aged 40-50 years with primary liver carcinoma and hepatitis B virus infection.

About this clonotype itself: A much larger clone differs by one base, so this may be a read error. V is TRBV7-9 and J is TRBJ1-2; D ambiguous. CDR1 SEHNR and CDR2 FQNEAQ come from the germline V gene (reference sequence). There are 10 residues in the CDR3. Here the CDR3 reads CASSAEGYAF. The DNA of the CDR3 is TGTGCCAGCAGCGCGGAGGGCTACGCCTTC.

Comments on this clonotype: Mismatch with germline at one junction end may stem from a read error. This chain connects TRBV12-3 or TRBV12-4 to TRBJ2-1; 9 positions agree with TRBD1. The CDR3 is 14 amino acids. DNA for the CDR3: TGTGACAGCAGTTCCGGGACAGGGACAAACGAGCAGTTCTTT. Translating it yields CDSSSGTGTNEQFF.

The chain couples TRBV18 to TRBJ2-2, with D possibly matching TRBD2 (5 bases). The CDR3 is 15 residues long. Germline lookup yields CDR1 KGHSH and CDR2 LQKENI. V was shortened by 3 bases and J by 4 bases, with 12 bases between the two germline ends. CDR3 loop: CASSPRGLSTGELFF. CDR3 in DNA: TGTGCCAGCTCACCCCGAGGACTCAGCACCGGGGAGCTGTTTTTT.

The V and J genes are TRBV12-3 or TRBV12-4 and TRBJ1-2, with TRBD1 matching over 8 bases. CDR3 length equals 14 residues. Unmatched junction bases numbered 9, after V lost 8 bases and J lost 4 bases. The CDR3 region has the DNA TGTGCCAGCCTTCCGACAGGGGACAGCTATGGCTACACCTTC. Residues: CASLPTGDSYGYTF.

As regards this clonotype: A read error is possible here, since a much larger clone lies one base away. The chain couples TRBV11-3 to TRBJ2-7; the D is unclear. Germline V gene data show CDR1 as SGHNT and CDR2 as YENEEA. This CDR3 region has 15 residues. CDR3 sequence (DNA): TGTGCCAGCAACTATAAAAGACGTCTCCGTCCCGAGCAGCACTTC. Translated: CASNYKRRLRPEQHF.

The chain combines TRBV11-2 with TRBJ1-6, with D possibly being TRBD1 (5 bases). V gave up 4 bases and J gave up 7 bases, with 8 bases separating them. The germline V gene has CDR1 SGHAT and CDR2 FQNNGV. The CDR3 is 13 residues long. The CDR3 DNA reads as TGTGCCAGCAGCTCAAACAGGAATTCACCCCTCCACTTT. This gives the protein CASSSNRNSPLHF.

This clonotype was seen only once. A junction boundary mismatches the germline segment, possibly from a read error. The chain joins TRBV11-2 to TRBJ2-2; 9 bases match TRBD2. CDR3 size: 16 residues. The germline V gene has CDR1 SGHAT and CDR2 FQNNGV. This CDR3 reads CASSLEASGDTGELFF. The CDR3 DNA is TGTGCTAGCAGCTTAGAGGCTAGCGGGGACACCGGGGAGCTGTTTTTT.

This clonotype was seen a few times. A read error may account for a junction end that differs from germline. The chain uses TRBV6-5 and TRBJ2-3, with 11 bases matching TRBD2. Per the germline V gene, CDR1 is MNHEY and CDR2 is SVGAGI. The CDR3 is made up of 19 amino acids. This CDR3 is CVSSYSAPSGRRIGDTQYF. The CDR3 DNA sequence: TGTGTCAGCAGTTACTCGGCCCCTAGCGGGAGGAGAATTGGAGATACGCAGTATTTT.

This clonotype was seen once. The junction and the germline gene differ at one end; a read error may be behind it. V is TRBV29-1 and J is TRBJ2-7; 7 positions match TRBD1. Looked up from germline, CDR1 is SQVTM and CDR2 is ANQGSEA. This CDR3 is built from 13 residues. In DNA, the CDR3 is TGCAGCATTGACCAACAGGGGATCGACGAGCAGTACTTC. This translates into CSIDQQGIDEQYF.

The chain combines TRBV14 with TRBJ1-2, with D unresolved. Germline CDR1 SGHDN, CDR2 FVKESK. This CDR3 has 18 residues. The V end lost 1 base, the J end lost 4 bases, and 22 bases lay between the germline ends. CDR3 in amino acids: CASSQVYSECIGTYGYTF. The CDR3 nucleotides read TGTGCCAGCAGCCAAGTTTATAGTGAGTGTATAGGCACCTATGGCTACACCTTC.

The chain has TRBV11-1 and TRBJ2-7; 10 bases match TRBD2. The CDR3 has 14 residues. Germline CDR1 is SGHAT and CDR2 is FQDESV (reference sequence). V lost 9 bases, J lost 3 bases, and 8 bases stayed unmatched. DNA of the CDR3: TGTGCCAGAAGGCCCGGGACTAGCGACTACGAGCAGTACTTC. Encoded protein: CARRPGTSDYEQYF.

To note about this clonotype: A much larger clonotype is one base distant, so this may be a read error. The V and J genes are TRBV6-5 and TRBJ2-7; D is possibly TRBD1 (6 bases). The CDR3 has 15 residues. From germline, CDR1 is MNHEY and CDR2 SVGAGI. CDR3 region: CAGSYNSRGNYEQYF. CDR3 DNA: TGTGCCGGCAGTTACAACTCTAGGGGGAACTACGAGCAGTACTTC.

This chain's CDR3 is CASNVLGDGSYNEQFF. The CDR3 DNA reads as TGTGCCAGCAACGTCCTGGGGGATGGTTCCTACAATGAGCAGTTCTTC. This chain uses TRBV9 with TRBJ2-1; either TRBD1 or TRBD2 may fit D (5 bases each). V was trimmed by 6 bases and J by 1 base, leaving 17 bases between them. This CDR3 has 16 amino acids. Germline V gives CDR1 SGDLS, CDR2 YYNGEE.